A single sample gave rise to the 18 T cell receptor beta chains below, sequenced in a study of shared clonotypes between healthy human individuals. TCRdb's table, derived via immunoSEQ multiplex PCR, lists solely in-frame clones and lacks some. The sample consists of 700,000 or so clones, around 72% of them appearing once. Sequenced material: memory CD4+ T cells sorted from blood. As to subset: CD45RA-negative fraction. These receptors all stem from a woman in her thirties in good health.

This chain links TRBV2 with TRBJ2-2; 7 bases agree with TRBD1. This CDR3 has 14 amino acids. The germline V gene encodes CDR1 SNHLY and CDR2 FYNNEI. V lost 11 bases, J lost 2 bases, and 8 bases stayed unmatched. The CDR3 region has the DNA TGTGCCTCCCGACGGGACAGTAACACCGGGGAGCTGTTTTTT. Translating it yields CASRRDSNTGELFF.

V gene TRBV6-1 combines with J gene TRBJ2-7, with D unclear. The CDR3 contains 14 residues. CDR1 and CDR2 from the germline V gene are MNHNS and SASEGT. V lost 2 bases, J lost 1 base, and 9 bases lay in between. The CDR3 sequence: CASSELGYSYEQYF. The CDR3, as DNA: TGTGCCAGCAGTGAATTGGGGTATTCCTACGAGCAGTACTTC.

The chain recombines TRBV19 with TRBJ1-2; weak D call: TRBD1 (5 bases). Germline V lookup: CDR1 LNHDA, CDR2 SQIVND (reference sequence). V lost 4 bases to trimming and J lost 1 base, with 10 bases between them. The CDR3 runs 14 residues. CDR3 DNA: TGTGCCAGTAGTACAGGGACCATTAACTATGGCTACACCTTC. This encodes CASSTGTINYGYTF.

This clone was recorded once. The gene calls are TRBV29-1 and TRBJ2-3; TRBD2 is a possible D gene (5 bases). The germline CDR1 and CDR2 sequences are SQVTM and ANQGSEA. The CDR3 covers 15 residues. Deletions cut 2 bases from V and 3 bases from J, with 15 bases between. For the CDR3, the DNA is TGCAGCGTTGAAATCCCGCGGACTGGTACAGATACGCAGTATTTT. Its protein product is CSVEIPRTGTDTQYF.

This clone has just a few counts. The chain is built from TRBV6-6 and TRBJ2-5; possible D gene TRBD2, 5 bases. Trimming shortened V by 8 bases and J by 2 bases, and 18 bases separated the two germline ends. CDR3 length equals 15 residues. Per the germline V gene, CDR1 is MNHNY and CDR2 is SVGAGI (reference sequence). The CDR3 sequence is CASSRSGLAQETQYF. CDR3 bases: TGTGCCAGCTCGCGATCCGGGCTAGCACAAGAGACCCAGTACTTC.

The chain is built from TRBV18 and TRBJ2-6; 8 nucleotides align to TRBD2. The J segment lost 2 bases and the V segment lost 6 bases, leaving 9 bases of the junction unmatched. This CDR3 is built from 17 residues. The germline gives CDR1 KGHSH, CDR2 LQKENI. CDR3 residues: CASSLDGGLAGANVLTF. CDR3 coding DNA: TGTGCCAGCTCCCTCGATGGGGGACTAGCTGGGGCCAACGTCCTGACTTTC.

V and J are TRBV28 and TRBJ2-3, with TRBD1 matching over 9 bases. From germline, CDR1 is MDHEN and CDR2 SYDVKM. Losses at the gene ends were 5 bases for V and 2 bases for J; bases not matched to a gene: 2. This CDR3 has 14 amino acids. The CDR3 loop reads CASSRDRATDTQYF. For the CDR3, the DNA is TGTGCCAGCAGTCGGGACAGGGCCACAGATACGCAGTATTTT.

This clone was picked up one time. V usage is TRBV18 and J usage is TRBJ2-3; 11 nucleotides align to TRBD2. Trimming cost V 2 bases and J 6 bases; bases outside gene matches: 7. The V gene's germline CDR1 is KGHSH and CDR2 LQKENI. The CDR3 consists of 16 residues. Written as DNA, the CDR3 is TGTGCCAGCTCACCAGCGCTAGCGGGAGGTCTGGATACGCAGTATTTT. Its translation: CASSPALAGGLDTQYF. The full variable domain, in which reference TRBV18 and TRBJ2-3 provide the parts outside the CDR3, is NAGVMQNPRHLVRRRGQEARLRCSPMKGHSHVYWYRQLPEEGLKFMVYLQKENIIDESGMPKERFSAEFPKEGPSILRIQQVVRGDSAAYFCASSPALAGGLDTQYFGPGTRLTVL.

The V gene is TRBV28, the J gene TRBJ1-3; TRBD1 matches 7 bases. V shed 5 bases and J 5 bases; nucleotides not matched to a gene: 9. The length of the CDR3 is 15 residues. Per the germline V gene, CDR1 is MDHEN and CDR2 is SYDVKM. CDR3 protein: CASSIRQGGRNTIYF. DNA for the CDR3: TGTGCCAGCAGTATTCGACAGGGAGGAAGAAACACCATATATTTT. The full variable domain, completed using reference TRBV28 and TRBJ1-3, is DVKVTQSSRYLVKRTGEKVFLECVQDMDHENMFWYRQDPGLGLRLIYFSYDVKMKEKGDIPEGYSVSREKKERFSLILESASTNQTSMYLCASSIRQGGRNTIYFGEGSWLTVV.

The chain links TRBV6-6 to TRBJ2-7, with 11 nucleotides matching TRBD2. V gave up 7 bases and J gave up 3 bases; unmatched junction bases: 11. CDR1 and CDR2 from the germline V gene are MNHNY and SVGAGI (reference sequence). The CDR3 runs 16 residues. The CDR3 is CASTYTTSGTYYEQYF. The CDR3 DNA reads TGTGCCAGCACCTACACGACTAGCGGGACGTACTACGAGCAGTACTTC.

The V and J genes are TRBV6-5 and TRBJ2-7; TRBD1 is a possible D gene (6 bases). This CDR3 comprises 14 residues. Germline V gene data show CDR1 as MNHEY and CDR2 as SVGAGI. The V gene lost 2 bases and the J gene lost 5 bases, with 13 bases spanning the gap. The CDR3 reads CASSYLRQADEQYF. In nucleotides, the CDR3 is TGTGCCAGCAGTTACCTGAGACAGGCGGACGAGCAGTACTTC.

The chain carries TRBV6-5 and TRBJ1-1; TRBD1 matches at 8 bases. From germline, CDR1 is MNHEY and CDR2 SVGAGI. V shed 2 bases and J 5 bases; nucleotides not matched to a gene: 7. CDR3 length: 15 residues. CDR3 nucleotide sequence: TGTGCCAGCAGTTACACCACTCAGGGGGCTACTGAAGCTTTCTTT. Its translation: CASSYTTQGATEAFF.

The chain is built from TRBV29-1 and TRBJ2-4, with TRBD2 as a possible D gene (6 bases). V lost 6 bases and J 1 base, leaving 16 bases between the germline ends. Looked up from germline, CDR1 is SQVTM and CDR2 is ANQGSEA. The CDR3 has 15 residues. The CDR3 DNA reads TGCAGCGTATTAGATTCAGGGAGGGCCAAAAACATTCAGTACTTC. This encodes CSVLDSGRAKNIQYF.

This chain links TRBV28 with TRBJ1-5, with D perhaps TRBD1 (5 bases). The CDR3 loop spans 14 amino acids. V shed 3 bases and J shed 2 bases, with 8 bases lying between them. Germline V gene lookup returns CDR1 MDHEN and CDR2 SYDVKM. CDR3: CASSLAGRNQPQHF. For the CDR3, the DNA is TGTGCCAGCAGTTTGGCAGGGCGCAATCAGCCCCAGCATTTT.

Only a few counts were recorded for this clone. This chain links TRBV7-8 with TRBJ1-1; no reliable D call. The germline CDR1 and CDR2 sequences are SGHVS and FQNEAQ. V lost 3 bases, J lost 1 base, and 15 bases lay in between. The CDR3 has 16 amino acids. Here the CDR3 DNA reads TGTGCCAGCAGCTTGATACCCCACAGAGAGAACACTGAAGCTTTCTTT. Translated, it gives CASSLIPHRENTEAFF.

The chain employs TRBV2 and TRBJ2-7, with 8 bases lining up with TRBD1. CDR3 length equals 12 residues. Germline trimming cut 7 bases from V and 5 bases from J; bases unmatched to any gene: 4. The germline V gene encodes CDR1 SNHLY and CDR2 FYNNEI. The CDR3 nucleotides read TGTGCCAGCAACAAGGACAGGGACGAGCAGTACTTC. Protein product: CASNKDRDEQYF.

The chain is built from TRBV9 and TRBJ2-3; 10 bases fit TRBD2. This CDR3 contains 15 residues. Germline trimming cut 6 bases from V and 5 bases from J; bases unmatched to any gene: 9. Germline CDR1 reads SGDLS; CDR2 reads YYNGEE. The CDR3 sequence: CASKREGRLGDTQYF. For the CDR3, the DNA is TGTGCCAGCAAGCGGGAGGGCCGACTGGGAGATACGCAGTATTTT.

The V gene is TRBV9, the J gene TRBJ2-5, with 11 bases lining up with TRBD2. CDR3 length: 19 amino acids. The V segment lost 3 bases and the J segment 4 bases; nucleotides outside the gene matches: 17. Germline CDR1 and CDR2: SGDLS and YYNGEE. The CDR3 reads CASSDSSITGTSGAETQYF. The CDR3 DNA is TGTGCCAGCAGCGATAGTAGTATTACCGGGACTAGCGGAGCAGAGACCCAGTACTTC.